This T cell receptor beta chain is from a study of radiotherapy plus CTLA-4 blockade in lung cancer. Overall study findings and caveats: TCR clones from tumors expanded in blood after radiotherapy plus ipilimumab.

Sequenced by immunoSEQ multiplex PCR; TCRdb stores in-frame clones only, minus some. The table shows about 55,000 clones, with 70% to 85% occurring only once. After removal of 8 bases from V and 5 bases from J, the junction contained 18 bases not matched to a gene. In germline, CDR1 is ENHRY, CDR2 SYGVKD. CDR3 length equals 17 residues. On this clone itself: Antigen unknown.

The sample was peripheral blood, taken from a patient treated with radiotherapy plus ipilimumab. This rearrangement joins TRBV10-3 to TRBJ2-7, with 10 bases matching TRBD2. This clonotype originated in a human donor with non-small cell lung cancer whose response to radiotherapy plus ipilimumab could not be evaluated. CDR3 residues: CAIQAGRLTSGKDEQYF. CDR3 bases: TGTGCCATCCAAGCGGGGAGGCTTACTAGCGGGAAAGACGAGCAGTACTTC.